Below are 6 T cell receptor beta chains sequenced from a single sample in a study of CD8+CD57+ T cells in acquired aplastic anemia. It was genomic DNA that served as the template for profiling TCR beta VDJ and CDR3. TCRdb ran MiXCR on the reads and lists one entry per CDR3 protein. The sample records about 180,000 distinct CDR3 sequences, about half being singletons. Sequenced: sorted CD4+, CD8+, or CD8+CD57+ T cells (not recorded which) from PBMCs. Source of these receptors: a human donor in good health.

This clonotype was observed many times. This chain links TRBV11-2 with TRBJ2-7; TRBD1 matches 7 bases. Germline CDR1 and CDR2: SGHAT and FQNNGV. The V gene end was trimmed by 5 bases and the J gene end by 4 bases; junction bases not matched to a gene: 8. The CDR3 is made up of 14 amino acids. CDR3 sequence (DNA): TGTGCCAGCAGCCGAAACAGGGGTATATACGAGCAGTACTTC. It codes for CASSRNRGIYEQYF.

To note about this clonotype: The junction does not match germline at one end; this may be a read error. The CDR3 region is CASSISTYRGGSYSEQFF. In DNA, the CDR3 is TGTGCCAGCAGCATATCGACCTACAGGGGTGGTTCCTACAGTGAGCAGTTCTTC. This chain joins TRBV9 and TRBJ2-1; 7 positions agree with TRBD1. CDR1 is SGDLS, CDR2 YYNGEE, per germline. This CDR3 is 18 amino acids long.

The V gene is TRBV19, the J gene TRBJ2-1; TRBD2 matches 8 bases. Germline V lookup: CDR1 LNHDA, CDR2 SQIVND (reference sequence). This CDR3 is built from 16 residues. The trim removed 6 bases at V and 7 bases at J, leaving 14 bases unmatched. The CDR3 DNA reads as TGTGCCAGTAGAGATAGCGGGGAATTTCCAAGTAATGAGCAGTTCTTC. It specifies CASRDSGEFPSNEQFF.

The chain is built from TRBV15 and TRBJ1-1; D not resolved. The CDR3 contains 12 residues. V was pared by 1 base and J by 6 bases, with 6 bases between. Germline lookup yields CDR1 LNHNV and CDR2 YYDKDF (reference sequence). CDR3 nucleotides: TGTGCCACCAGCAGAGCCGGGGCTGAAGCTTTCTTT. It translates to CATSRAGAEAFF.

This clonotype was observed a few times. This sequence joins TRBV9 and TRBJ2-2; TRBD1 or TRBD2 may be the D gene (5 bases each). Germline values: CDR1 SGDLS, CDR2 YYNGEE. The CDR3 runs 16 residues. V was trimmed by 4 bases and J by 1 base, leaving 14 bases between them. In DNA form, the CDR3 reads TGTGCCAGCAGCCCACCGGGAACAGGGAACACCGGGGAGCTGTTTTTT. Its protein is CASSPPGTGNTGELFF.

This clonotype appeared a single time. This chain connects TRBV11-3 to TRBJ2-7; TRBD2 matches at 11 bases. J gave up 4 bases and V 5 bases, and 7 bases lay outside the gene matches. This CDR3 region has 15 residues. Germline CDR1 is SGHNT and CDR2 is YENEEA. In nucleotides, the CDR3 is TGTGCCAGCAGCCTTACTAGCGGGGGTGAATACGAGCAGTACTTC. This translates into CASSLTSGGEYEQYF.